This T cell receptor beta chain derives from a study of shared clonotypes between healthy human individuals. The CDR3 contains 14 residues. Per the germline V gene, CDR1 is SGHNT and CDR2 is YYREEE (reference sequence). V was trimmed by 5 bases and J by 12 bases, leaving 24 bases between them. In the case of this clone: Its antigen is not known.

Some clones are missing from TCRdb's copy, which holds only in-frame ones; the method was immunoSEQ multiplex PCR. This repertoire shows some 1,400,000 clones, 96% found once; its top ten account for over 1%. Study-level findings and limits: The four-donor shared clonotypes exceeded non-shared clonotypes in generation probability, with non-shared ones scoring lower.

The source of this sequence is a man between 25 and 39 years old in good health. Sample: naive CD4+ T cells sorted from blood. Noted subset: CD45RA+ positively selected. The chain has TRBV5-4 and TRBJ2-7, with D tentatively TRBD1 (8 bases). As DNA, the CDR3 is TGTGCCAGCAGGACGGGACAGGACCGGGGGGACACGTACTTC. It is translated as CASRTGQDRGDTYF.